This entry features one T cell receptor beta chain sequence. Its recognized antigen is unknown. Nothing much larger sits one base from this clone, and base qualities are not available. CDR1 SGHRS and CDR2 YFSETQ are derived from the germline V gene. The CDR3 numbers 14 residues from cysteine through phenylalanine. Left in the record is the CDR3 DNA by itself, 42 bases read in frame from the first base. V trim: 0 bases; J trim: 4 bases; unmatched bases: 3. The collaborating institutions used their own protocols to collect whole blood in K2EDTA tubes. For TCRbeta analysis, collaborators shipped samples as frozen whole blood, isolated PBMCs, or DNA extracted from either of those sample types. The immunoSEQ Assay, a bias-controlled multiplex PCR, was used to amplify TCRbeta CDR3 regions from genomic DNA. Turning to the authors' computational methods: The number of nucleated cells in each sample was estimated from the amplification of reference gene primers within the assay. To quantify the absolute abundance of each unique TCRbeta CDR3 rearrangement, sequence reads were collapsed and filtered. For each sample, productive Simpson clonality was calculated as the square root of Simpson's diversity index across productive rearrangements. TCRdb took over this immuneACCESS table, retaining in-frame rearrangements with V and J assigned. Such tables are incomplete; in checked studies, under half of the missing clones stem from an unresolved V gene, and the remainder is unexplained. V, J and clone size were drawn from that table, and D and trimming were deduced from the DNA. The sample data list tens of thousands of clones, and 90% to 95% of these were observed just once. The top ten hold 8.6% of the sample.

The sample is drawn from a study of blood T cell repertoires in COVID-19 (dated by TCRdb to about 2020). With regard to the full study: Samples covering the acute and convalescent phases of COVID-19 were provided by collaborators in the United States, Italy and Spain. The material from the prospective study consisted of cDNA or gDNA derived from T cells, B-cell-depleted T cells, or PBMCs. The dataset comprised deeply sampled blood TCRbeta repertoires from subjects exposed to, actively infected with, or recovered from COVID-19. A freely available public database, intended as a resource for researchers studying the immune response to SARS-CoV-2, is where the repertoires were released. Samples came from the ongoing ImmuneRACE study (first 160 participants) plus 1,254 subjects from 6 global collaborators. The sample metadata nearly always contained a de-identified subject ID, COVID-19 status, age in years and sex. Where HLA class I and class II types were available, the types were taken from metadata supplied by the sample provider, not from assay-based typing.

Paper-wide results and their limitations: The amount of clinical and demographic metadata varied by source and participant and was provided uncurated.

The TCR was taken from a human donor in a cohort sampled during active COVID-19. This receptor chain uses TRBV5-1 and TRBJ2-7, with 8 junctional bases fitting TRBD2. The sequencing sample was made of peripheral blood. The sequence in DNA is TGCGCCAGCAGCTTGGTGAGCGGGAGTTACGAGCAGTACTTC. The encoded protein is CASSLVSGSYEQYF.